Here is one T cell receptor beta chain with its context. Its antigen is unknown. The junction shows a germline mismatch at one end, possibly a read error. Using immunoSEQ multiplex PCR, the repertoire was profiled, and TCRdb retains in-frame clones only, with some absent. Of 57,000 or so clones listed, 70% to 90% were seen once; the top ten hold 12%. This record comes from a study of PD-1 blockade in classical Hodgkin lymphoma. Overall study results and limits: Patients who initiated nivolumab within 1 year of ASCT were excluded.

Germline assignment: CDR1 SGHDN and CDR2 FVKESK. This CDR3 contains 14 residues. No patient escaped relapse after autologous stem cell transplantation, and brentuximab vedotin exposure varied. The sequences come from peripheral blood mononuclear cells (PBMCs), collected at baseline. The rearrangement uses TRBV14 and TRBJ2-7, with 7 bases fitting TRBD1. This sequence was found in a human donor with classical Hodgkin lymphoma. In DNA form, the CDR3 reads TGTGCCAGCAGCCAAGGCAACACCTGGACAGGTGTGTTTTTC. Translated, it gives CASSQGNTWTGVFF.